This T cell receptor (beta chain) was observed in a study of post-analysis software for immune sequencing data. The CDR3 is 14 residues long. Deletions cut 0 bases from V and 5 bases from J, with 11 bases between. Germline CDR1 reads MNHEY; CDR2 reads SMNVEV (reference sequence). Regarding the study as a whole: In patients, TRBV5-6, TRBV5-1 and TRBV20-1 belonged to four or five TRBV segments found more frequently than in controls.

TCR beta cDNA libraries included unique molecular identifiers. TCRdb called the PCR reads again in MiXCR, with one record for every CDR3 protein. The table records fewer than 600,000 distinct CDR3 sequences, around 40% of them present only once. Comments on this clonotype: Its target is unknown.

The genes are TRBV27 and TRBJ2-7; possibly TRBD2 for D (6 bases). The receptor was derived from a girl aged 5-17 years with multiple sclerosis. The sequenced sample consisted of blood. The CDR3 bases are TGTGCCAGCAGTTTATCGCCCGGGAGAAACGAGCAGTACTTC. It is translated as CASSLSPGRNEQYF.